This T cell receptor (beta chain) was profiled in a study of blood T cell repertoires in COVID-19. Turning to the study itself: Spain, Italy and the United States supplied samples that represented acute and convalescent COVID-19. Nucleic acid was either cDNA or gDNA, and it came from T cells, B-cell-depleted T cells, or PBMCs.

Study processing details: Cell counts per sample came from amplifying reference gene primers. Some clones are missing from TCRdb's copy, which holds only in-frame ones; the method was immunoSEQ multiplex PCR. From that table come the V and J calls and clone size; the DNA was used to work out D and trimming. The sample shows some 150,000 clones, about 90% of them seen only once. V was cut by 1 base and J by 8 bases, with 16 bases left in between. The CDR3 is 14 residues long. Germline CDR1 SGHRS, CDR2 YFSETQ. The sample consisted of peripheral blood. The receptor comes from an older woman with active or convalescent COVID-19. The V and J genes are TRBV5-1 and TRBJ2-7, with a possible D match to TRBD1 (6 bases). This CDR3 is CASSLIPGEGQQYF. In nucleotides, the CDR3 is TGCGCCAGCAGCTTGATACCAGGGGAAGGGCAGCAGTACTTC.